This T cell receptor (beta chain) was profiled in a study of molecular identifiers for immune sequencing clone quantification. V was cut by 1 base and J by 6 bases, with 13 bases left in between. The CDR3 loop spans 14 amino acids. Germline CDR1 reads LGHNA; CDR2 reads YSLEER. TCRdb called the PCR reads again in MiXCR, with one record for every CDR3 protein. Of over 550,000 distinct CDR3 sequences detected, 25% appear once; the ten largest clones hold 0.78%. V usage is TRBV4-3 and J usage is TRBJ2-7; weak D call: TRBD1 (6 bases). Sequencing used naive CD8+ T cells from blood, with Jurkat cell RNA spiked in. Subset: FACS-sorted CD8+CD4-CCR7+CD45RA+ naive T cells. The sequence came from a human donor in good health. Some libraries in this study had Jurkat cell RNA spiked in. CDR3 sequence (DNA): TGCGCCAGCAGCCAAGGGGGACAACCCTGCGAGCAGTACTTC. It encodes CASSQGGQPCEQYF.